This is a list of T cell receptor beta chains from one sample in a study of shared clonotypes between healthy human individuals. The repertoire was sequenced with immunoSEQ multiplex PCR; TCRdb's copy has only in-frame clones and lacks some. The data show some 580,000 clones, with 95% to 98% seen just once and about 0.06% held by the top ten. The specimen sequenced was naive CD4+ T cells sorted from blood. These receptors came from a woman aged 25 to 45 in good health. The conserved cysteine and the conserved F or W are not part of the CDR3 here. Fields, in order: V gene, J gene, CDR3 protein.

>TRBV28|TRBJ2-1
ASRPSGTYNEQF
>TRBV6-1|TRBJ1-4
ASTGTTGTNEKLF
>TRBV10-3|TRBJ2-7
AIRQGASYEQY
>TRBV5-1|TRBJ2-7
ASSLGGTGGYEQY
>TRBV10-3|TRBJ1-4
AINSQSNEKLF
>TRBV5-1|TRBJ1-1
ASSLGGLDAEAF
>TRBV2|TRBJ1-5
ASRRDRAHLHNQPQH
>TRBV19|TRBJ1-2
ASSIPPSGFYGYT
>TRBV5-1|TRBJ2-7
ASKLAGRYSYEQY
>TRBV19|TRBJ1-2
ASSTRTGGVYGYT
>TRBV2|TRBJ1-4
ASGQGGMSEKLF
>TRBV4-1|TRBJ2-4
ASSQMNLAGGENIQY
>TRBV28|TRBJ2-7
ASSPLGYEQY
>TRBV19|TRBJ2-1
ASSIGPRDPQF
>TRBV29-1|TRBJ2-5
SVVIGIQRETQY
>TRBV10-1|TRBJ2-7
ARGGTSGSYEQY
>TRBV7-8|TRBJ2-7
ASRGAGAFYEQY
>TRBV28|TRBJ2-5
ASISGLQETQY
>TRBV28|TRBJ2-7
ASSFGDEQY
>TRBV19|TRBJ1-5
ASRAGGRNQPQH